The present T cell receptor (beta chain) was sequenced within a study of human T cells and chemical hapten exposure. Findings and caveats of the study: Expanded TCRs clustered into significantly more large CDR3 similarity groups than controls, the analysis revealed.

Described time point: patch test 2, 6 weeks after DPC sensitization. Treatment specified: therapeutic diphenylcyclopropenone sensitization with weekly scalp DPC. TCRdb itself ran the RACE reads through MiXCR, one entry per CDR3 protein. This sample has roughly 96,000 distinct CDR3 sequences; around 9.3% occur once, and the top ten carry about 2%. CDR1 is KGHDR and CDR2 is SFDVKD in the germline V gene. The CDR3 contains 16 residues. Trimming shortened V by 4 bases and J by 3 bases, and 17 bases separated the two germline ends. This clonotype was seen a handful of times. Its target is not known. The TCR originated in a woman between 40 and 50 years old with alopecia areata. Some clones in this sample may be carry-over from other donors' samples. The sequencing here drew on whole blood, taken in connection with sensitization to the hapten diphenylcyclopropenone (DPC). The chain is built from TRBV24-1 and TRBJ1-2; D is unresolved. DNA for the CDR3: TGTGCCACCAGTGACCCATCCCTAGACCCATACTATGGCTACACCTTC. This codes for CATSDPSLDPYYGYTF.